The 26 T cell receptor beta chains below were found in one sample sequenced in a study of blood T cells in healthy people across ages. A sample-barcoded 5' primer and a J-beta primer mix were used in a second PCR of roughly 6 to 11 cycles. TCRdb re-derived calls from the 5' RACE reads in MiXCR, one entry per CDR3 protein. The sample holds 1.5 million to 2 million distinct CDR3 sequences, 40% to 55% seen once. Material: blood. The receptors originated from a woman in her thirties or forties in good health.

This clonotype was counted between two and nine times. The chain links TRBV11-1 to TRBJ2-3, with 10 bases aligning to TRBD1. The CDR3 extends over 16 amino acids. Germline V CDR1 and CDR2: SGHAT, FQDESV (reference sequence). V dropped 3 bases and J dropped 4; count of bases not matched to a gene: 7. CDR3 sequence reads: CASSFGTGVVADTQYF. CDR3 nucleotides: TGTGCCAGCAGCTTTGGGACAGGGGTTGTGGCAGATACGCAGTATTTT.

This clonotype was seen only a few times. This chain connects TRBV20-1 to TRBJ2-3; possibly TRBD2 for D (6 bases). Germline V lookup: CDR1 DFQATT, CDR2 SNEGSKA (reference sequence). V dropped 5 bases and J dropped 1 base, with 13 bases sitting between them. The CDR3 sequence is 14 residues long. The CDR3 region is CSAPPSGRTDTQYF. The CDR3 nucleotides read TGCAGTGCTCCCCCCAGCGGGCGCACAGATACGCAGTATTTT.

The chain recombines TRBV18 with TRBJ2-4, with 10 bases matching TRBD1. The last part of the DNA fits TRBJ2-7 better; the J call may be wrong. CDR3 length: 16 residues. Germline loops: CDR1 KGHSH, CDR2 LQKENI. CDR3 amino acids: CASSPGTGALSYEQYF. The CDR3 region has the DNA TGTGCCAGCTCACCGGGGACAGGGGCCCTGTCTTACGAGCAGTACTTC.

The chain is built from TRBV15 and TRBJ2-7; no clear D gene. Per germline, CDR1 LNHNV and CDR2 YYDKDF (reference sequence). The CDR3 is made up of 13 amino acids. V shed 2 bases and J shed 5 bases, with 10 bases lying between them. The CDR3 loop is CATSRPPLDEQYF. CDR3 nucleotides: TGTGCCACCAGCAGACCTCCCCTGGACGAGCAGTACTTC. The full variable domain, with the rest looked up from reference TRBV15 and TRBJ2-7, is DAMVIQNPRYQVTQFGKPVTLSCSQTLNHNVMYWYQQKSSQAPKLLFHYYDKDFNNEADTPDNFQSRRPNTSFCFLDIRSPGLGDTAMYLCATSRPPLDEQYFGPGTRLTVT.

The chain employs TRBV6-5 and TRBJ1-2; D may be TRBD1 (5 bases). CDR3 length: 14 amino acids. Looked up from germline, CDR1 is MNHEY and CDR2 is SVGAGI. Trimming stripped 6 bases from V and 4 bases from J, with 15 bases between. The CDR3 bases are TGTGCCAGCAGACAGATTTCGGGGCTCTATGGCTACACCTTC. Amino acids: CASRQISGLYGYTF.

There are a few counts of this clonotype. The rearrangement joins TRBV5-1 to TRBJ2-6; 7 bases fit TRBD1. The V gene's germline CDR1 is SGHRS and CDR2 YFSETQ. The CDR3 has 17 residues. Trimming at V came to 3 bases and at J to 5 bases, leaving 11 bases not matched to a gene. CDR3 sequence: CASSSHLIQGRANVLTF. As DNA, the CDR3 is TGCGCCAGCAGCTCTCACTTGATACAGGGGCGGGCCAACGTCCTGACTTTC.

This clonotype appeared a few times. This chain uses TRBV11-2 with TRBJ2-1; no clear D gene. CDR3 length equals 14 residues. Germline assignment: CDR1 SGHAT and CDR2 FQNNGV. The V gene lost 0 bases and the J gene lost 3 bases, with 6 bases spanning the gap. The CDR3 DNA sequence: TGTGCCAGCAGCTTAGAGGTCGGCTACAATGAGCAGTTCTTC. Translation gives CASSLEVGYNEQFF.

The chain is built from TRBV6-5 and TRBJ2-1; no firm D call. There are 13 residues in the CDR3. From germline, CDR1 is MNHEY and CDR2 SVGAGI. V lost 2 bases, J lost 6 bases, and 8 bases lay in between. CDR3 loop: CASSYRASNEQFF. CDR3 bases: TGTGCCAGCAGTTACCGTGCCTCCAATGAGCAGTTCTTC.

A few counts support this clonotype. The V call is TRBV12-3 or TRBV12-4, the J call TRBJ2-4; D uncertain. The J call may be mistaken, given a closer DNA end match to TRBJ2-7. The CDR3 spans 13 residues. CDR3 protein: CASSLQPGYEQYF. In nucleotides, the CDR3 is TGTGCCAGCAGTTTACAGCCAGGCTACGAGCAGTACTTC.

This chain joins TRBV4-3 and TRBJ2-7, with D perhaps matching TRBD1 (5 bases). CDR3 length equals 15 residues. The germline CDR1 and CDR2 sequences are LGHNA and YSLEER. The germline V and J ends were trimmed by 0 bases and 3 bases, with 12 bases remaining between them. The CDR3 DNA reads as TGCGCCAGCAGCCAAGATTTCCGACAGAACTACGAGCAGTACTTC. Translation gives CASSQDFRQNYEQYF.

The sample holds a few counts of this clonotype. The CDR3 region is CASSPGGGDEQFF. CDR3 nucleotides: TGTGCCAGCTCACCTGGCGGGGGGGATGAGCAGTTCTTC. The chain joins TRBV18 to TRBJ2-1; TRBD2 agrees at 9 bases. CDR1 is KGHSH and CDR2 is LQKENI in the germline V gene. With 3 bases clipped from V and 8 bases from J, the junction kept 2 bases outside the gene matches. CDR3 length equals 13 residues.

The chain joins TRBV10-3 to TRBJ2-7; D gene uncertain. CDR1 is ENHRY, CDR2 SYGVKD, per germline. CDR3 length: 13 amino acids. Between the trimmed V and J ends, which lost 3 bases and 3 bases, there was a span of 9 bases. This chain's CDR3 is CAISDLPGYEQYF. CDR3 bases: TGTGCCATCAGTGATCTTCCGGGCTACGAGCAGTACTTC.

The chain combines TRBV6-1 with TRBJ2-3; the match to TRBD1 covers 12 bases. Trimming removed 7 bases from V and 4 bases from J; junction bases left unmatched: 24. This CDR3 has 21 residues. Germline CDR1 MNHNS, CDR2 SASEGT. The CDR3 is CASTRFPGRDRGRSGADTQYF. In DNA form, the CDR3 reads TGTGCCAGCACCCGCTTTCCGGGCCGGGACAGGGGGCGAAGCGGGGCAGATACGCAGTATTTT.

J is TRBJ2-5 and V is TRBV3-1; tentatively, D is TRBD1 (5 bases). The J call may be wrong; the DNA end is better matched by TRBJ2-7. This CDR3 is 15 amino acids long. Germline CDR1 reads LGHDT; CDR2 reads YNNKEL (reference sequence). CDR3 DNA: TGTGCCAGCAGCCAAGATCTGCGCAGGGTCCACGAGCAGTACTTC. This translates into CASSQDLRRVHEQYF.

The rearrangement uses TRBV20-1 and TRBJ1-1, with D perhaps matching TRBD1 (5 bases). From germline, CDR1 is DFQATT and CDR2 SNEGSKA (reference sequence). V lost 3 bases, J lost 4 bases, and 15 bases lay in between. CDR3 length equals 14 residues. The CDR3, as DNA: TGCAGTGCTAGGCCCCAGGGTATTTCCACTGAAGCTTTCTTT. Its protein product is CSARPQGISTEAFF.

This chain joins TRBV7-2 and TRBJ1-1; D not resolved. The CDR3 length is 13 residues. V dropped 6 bases and J dropped 0 bases, with 8 bases sitting between them. CDR1 is SGHTA, CDR2 FQGNSA, per germline. The CDR3 DNA reads as TGTGCCAGCAGTCCTGATATGAACACTGAAGCTTTCTTT. Its translation is CASSPDMNTEAFF.

The gene calls are TRBV7-6 and TRBJ1-5; D unclear. Germline V lookup: CDR1 SGHVS, CDR2 FNYEAQ. Trimming shortened V by 1 base and J by 7 bases, and 14 bases separated the two germline ends. The CDR3 is 15 residues long. The CDR3 reads CASSLDSGEHQPQHF. The CDR3 nucleotides are TGTGCCAGCAGCTTAGACTCCGGGGAACACCAGCCCCAGCATTTT.

The chain has TRBV29-1 and TRBJ1-2; D gene unclear. This CDR3 has 15 residues. Per germline, CDR1 SQVTM and CDR2 ANQGSEA. Trimming cost V 4 bases and J 0 bases, with 15 bases left between them. The CDR3 here is CSVARSVGTNYGYTF. The CDR3 DNA follows: TGCAGCGTTGCGCGTTCGGTAGGGACTAACTATGGCTACACCTTC. Full variable domain (remainder filled in from reference TRBV29-1 and TRBJ1-2): SAVISQKPSRDICQRGTSLTIQCQVDSQVTMMFWYRQQPGQSLTLIATANQGSEATYESGFVIDKFPISRPNLTFSTLTVSNMSPEDSSIYLCSVARSVGTNYGYTFGSGTRLTVV.

This clonotype was recorded a few times. This chain joins TRBV29-1 and TRBJ2-1; the D gene is possibly TRBD1 (6 bases). This CDR3 is 14 amino acids long. The germline CDR1 and CDR2 sequences are SQVTM and ANQGSEA. Between the trimmed V and J ends, which lost 4 bases and 9 bases, there was a span of 19 bases. CDR3 loop: CSVVDTGLRGEQFF. The CDR3 nucleotides are TGCAGCGTTGTCGACACAGGGCTTAGGGGTGAGCAGTTCTTC.

The chain carries TRBV13 and TRBJ1-1; D unresolved. The ends were cut back, 5 bases at V and 6 bases at J, with 13 bases in the middle. Germline V gene sequence: CDR1 PRHDT, CDR2 FYEKMQ (reference sequence). The CDR3 contains 13 residues. The CDR3 nucleotides are TGTGCCAGCAGCCCCCGCCGCATTTCTGAAGCTTTCTTT. It is translated as CASSPRRISEAFF.

The chain carries TRBV6-5 and TRBJ2-1; 8 positions match TRBD1. The CDR3 consists of 17 residues. The junction had 7 bases not matched to a gene; V was cut back by 0 bases and J by 3 bases. Germline V gives CDR1 MNHEY, CDR2 SVGAGI. The CDR3: CASSYSSAGGGYNEQFF. In DNA, the CDR3 is TGTGCCAGCAGTTACTCGAGCGCAGGGGGCGGCTACAATGAGCAGTTCTTC.

This clonotype was picked up a small number of times. The chain employs TRBV7-6 and TRBJ2-7; the D gene is possibly TRBD2 (5 bases). The J call is uncertain, as TRBJ2-5 better fits the DNA end. The CDR3 is made up of 15 amino acids. CDR1 and CDR2 from the germline V gene are SGHVS and FNYEAQ. CDR3 DNA sequence: TGTGCCAGCAGCTGGCCCGGTGGGAGTGCGGAGACCCAGTACTTC. This translates into CASSWPGGSAETQYF.

This clonotype was seen only a few times. V gene TRBV5-1 combines with J gene TRBJ1-2; the match to TRBD1 covers 10 bases. Trimming took 1 base from V and 8 from J; bases not matched to a gene: 11. The CDR3 sequence is 16 residues long. Germline values: CDR1 SGHRS, CDR2 YFSETQ. The DNA for the CDR3 is TGCGCCAGCAGCTTGTTACCGGGACAGGGGATGAGAGGCTACACCTTC. Protein sequence: CASSLLPGQGMRGYTF. Together with reference TRBV5-1 and TRBJ1-2, the CDR3 gives the full variable domain: KAGVTQTPRYLIKTRGQQVTLSCSPISGHRSVSWYQQTPGQGLQFLFEYFSETQRNKGNFPGRFSGRQFSNSRSEMNVSTLELGDSALYLCASSLLPGQGMRGYTFGSGTRLTVV.

The chain uses TRBV7-2 and TRBJ1-1; possibly TRBD1 for D (5 bases). This CDR3 has 17 amino acids. CDR1 and CDR2 from the germline V gene are SGHTA and FQGNSA. The V end lost 1 base, the J end lost 1 base, and 16 bases lay between the germline ends. The CDR3: CASSLVQGRGTNTEAFF. CDR3 bases: TGTGCCAGCAGCTTAGTTCAGGGCCGGGGGACGAACACTGAAGCTTTCTTT.

At least ten counts were recorded for this clonotype. The chain carries TRBV24-1 and TRBJ2-5; perhaps TRBD2 as D (6 bases). V was trimmed by 5 bases and J by 2 bases, leaving 14 bases between them. Germline V gives CDR1 KGHDR, CDR2 SFDVKD. The CDR3 spans 15 residues. CDR3 loop: CATSGTSPGQETQYF. The DNA for the CDR3 is TGTGCCACCAGTGGTACTAGCCCAGGACAAGAGACCCAGTACTTC.

This clonotype appeared a few times. The CDR3 is CASSLGLAGGGYPSTDTQYF. The CDR3 DNA is TGTGCCAGCAGCTTAGGACTAGCGGGGGGCGGTTACCCTAGCACAGATACGCAGTATTTT. The rearrangement joins TRBV7-2 to TRBJ2-3; TRBD2 aligns across 13 bases. V lost 1 base and J lost 0; bases outside the gene matches: 10. This CDR3 spans 20 amino acids. Germline assignment: CDR1 SGHTA and CDR2 FQGNSA.